This entry lists 30 T cell receptor beta chains sequenced from one sample in a study of brain T cells in children with intractable seizures. Time point indicated: blood from clinic visit 5 months post-surgery; TSC patient then seizure free. Profiling relied on immunoSEQ multiplex PCR, and the TCRdb table lists in-frame clones only, not all of them. Of 300,000 to 400,000 clones listed, about 93% are singletons. The sample here was peripheral blood, taken roughly 5 months after surgery. The receptors stem from a boy younger than two with tuberous sclerosis and intractable seizures.

CDR3 in amino acids: CASSFLQGQTYF. The CDR3 nucleotides are TGTGCCAGCAGTTTCCTACAGGGACAGACCTACTTC. The genes are TRBV6-6 and TRBJ2-7; 7 nucleotides align to TRBD1. The germline V gene has CDR1 MNHNY and CDR2 SVGAGI (reference sequence). The V gene end was trimmed by 4 bases and the J gene end by 13 bases; junction bases not matched to a gene: 10. This CDR3 is built from 12 residues.

The chain has TRBV9 and TRBJ2-3; D is possibly TRBD2 (5 bases). Germline CDR1 is SGDLS and CDR2 is YYNGEE. The length of the CDR3 is 15 residues. Trimming removed 0 bases from V and 2 bases from J, with 10 bases in between. CDR3 residues: CASSVEGVNTDTQYF. Written as DNA, the CDR3 is TGTGCCAGCAGCGTAGAGGGAGTCAACACAGATACGCAGTATTTT.

This sequence joins TRBV10-3 and TRBJ1-2; the D gene is possibly TRBD1 (5 bases). V was pared by 6 bases and J by 4 bases, with 6 bases between. The CDR3 consists of 11 residues. Germline CDR1 and CDR2: ENHRY and SYGVKD. CDR3 protein: CAISQGYGYTF. For the CDR3, the DNA is TGTGCCATCAGCCAGGGCTATGGCTACACCTTC.

This rearrangement joins TRBV2 to TRBJ2-1; either TRBD1 or TRBD2 may supply D (6 bases each). The germline V gene has CDR1 SNHLY and CDR2 FYNNEI. This CDR3 spans 19 amino acids. V lost 4 bases to trimming and J lost 8 bases, with 30 bases between them. The CDR3 nucleotides are TGTGCCAGCAGTGGACCCTTGAGAACGGGGGCGATGTTCTCGTATGAGCAGTTCTTC. Encoded protein: CASSGPLRTGAMFSYEQFF.

J is TRBJ1-2 and V is TRBV29-1; a possible D gene is TRBD1 (6 bases). The CDR3 totals 13 residues. The germline CDR1 and CDR2 sequences are SQVTM and ANQGSEA. The V and J ends lost 1 base and 3 bases respectively, with 9 bases between them. DNA of the CDR3: TGCAGCGTTGAAGGGGACACGGACTATGGCTACACCTTC. Translation: CSVEGDTDYGYTF.

The chain combines TRBV14 with TRBJ1-1; a weak D match, TRBD1 (6 bases). Germline values: CDR1 SGHDN, CDR2 FVKESK. This CDR3 spans 16 amino acids. V gave up 4 bases and J gave up 3 bases, with 18 bases separating them. In nucleotides, the CDR3 is TGTGCCAGCAGCCGGCGGGGCGGGGGGCGAGACACTGAAGCTTTCTTT. Translated, it gives CASSRRGGGRDTEAFF.

The V call is TRBV5-1, the J call TRBJ2-6, with D unclear. The V end was cut by 4 bases, the J end by 1 base, with 9 bases between. The length of the CDR3 is 15 residues. Germline V gene sequence: CDR1 SGHRS, CDR2 YFSETQ. CDR3 region: CASSLYSSGANVLTF. CDR3 bases: TGCGCCAGCAGCCTTTATTCTTCTGGGGCCAACGTCCTGACTTTC.

The J gene is TRBJ2-1, the V gene TRBV5-1; 7 bases match TRBD1. Germline V lookup: CDR1 SGHRS, CDR2 YFSETQ. The CDR3 runs 14 residues. Trimming cost V 0 bases and J 6 bases; bases outside gene matches: 3. The CDR3 is CASSLGQGVNEQFF. DNA for the CDR3: TGCGCCAGCAGCTTGGGACAGGGTGTCAATGAGCAGTTCTTC.

The chain combines TRBV6-5 with TRBJ1-2; D not resolved. The CDR3 has 13 amino acids. Trimming cost V 7 bases and J 7 bases, with 16 bases left between them. Germline loops: CDR1 MNHEY, CDR2 SVGAGI. The CDR3 spells CASTPRGTGGYTF. As DNA, the CDR3 is TGTGCCAGCACCCCAAGAGGAACCGGTGGCTACACCTTC.

The V gene is TRBV12-3 or TRBV12-4, the J gene TRBJ2-7; no reliable D call. The V end was cut by 4 bases, the J end by 6 bases, with 7 bases between. This CDR3 region has 11 residues. CDR3 amino acids: CASSSIGEQYF. The CDR3 DNA is TGTGCCAGCAGTTCTATAGGCGAGCAGTACTTC.

The V gene is TRBV7-3, the J gene TRBJ2-1; the D gene is possibly TRBD2 (6 bases). This CDR3 spans 15 amino acids. CDR1 is SGHTA and CDR2 is FQGTGA in the germline V gene. Trimming took 0 bases from V and 7 from J, leaving 13 bases between them. The CDR3 DNA is TGTGCCAGCAGCTTAACTGGAGGGGCAGTTAATGAGCAGTTCTTC. Its translation is CASSLTGGAVNEQFF.

The J gene is TRBJ2-7, the V gene TRBV3-1 (or the pseudogene TRBV3-2); no clear D. The CDR3 is 12 amino acids. Trimming took off 0 bases at V and 2 bases at J, with 2 bases between the two ends. Germline lookup yields CDR1 LGHDT and CDR2 YNNKEL (reference sequence). DNA for the CDR3: TGTGCCAGCAGCCAAGATACCTACGAGCAGTACTTC. It codes for CASSQDTYEQYF.

J is TRBJ1-2 and V is TRBV27, with D unclear. The V gene's germline CDR1 is MNHEY and CDR2 SMNVEV (reference sequence). V lost 2 bases, J lost 1 base, and 8 bases lay in between. The CDR3 consists of 14 residues. In DNA, the CDR3 is TGTGCCAGCAGTTTACAGCCGGATAACTATGGCTACACCTTC. This encodes CASSLQPDNYGYTF.

This clone occurred once. V and J are TRBV4-1 and TRBJ2-1; the D is unclear. Looked up from germline, CDR1 is MGHRA and CDR2 is YSYEKL. The CDR3 contains 18 residues. Trimming pared 1 base from V and 0 bases from J, leaving 16 bases between. Here the CDR3 DNA reads TGCGCCAGCAGCCAAGTCGTTAGGCGGACCAGCTCCTACAATGAGCAGTTCTTC. Protein product: CASSQVVRRTSSYNEQFF.

The chain is built from TRBV29-1 and TRBJ1-1, with D perhaps TRBD1 (6 bases). Germline assignment: CDR1 SQVTM and CDR2 ANQGSEA. V lost 6 bases to trimming and J lost 5 bases, with 16 bases between them. The CDR3 covers 13 residues. CDR3 sequence: CSVGGGAETEAFF. DNA for the CDR3: TGCAGCGTGGGGGGGGGCGCAGAAACTGAAGCTTTCTTT. Using reference TRBV29-1 and TRBJ1-1 for the parts outside the CDR3, the full variable domain is SAVISQKPSRDICQRGTSLTIQCQVDSQVTMMFWYRQQPGQSLTLIATANQGSEATYESGFVIDKFPISRPNLTFSTLTVSNMSPEDSSIYLCSVGGGAETEAFFGQGTRLTVV.

The rearrangement links TRBV11-3 to TRBJ2-7; unclear D gene. The CDR3 has 13 amino acids. Trimming stripped 5 bases from V and 0 bases from J, with 8 bases between. Germline V gene lookup returns CDR1 SGHNT and CDR2 YENEEA. The CDR3 protein is CASSLRNSYEQYF. The DNA for the CDR3 is TGTGCCAGCAGCCTAAGAAACTCCTACGAGCAGTACTTC. The full variable domain, its missing parts supplied by reference TRBV11-3 and TRBJ2-7, is EAGVVQSPRYKIIEKKQPVAFWCNPISGHNTLYWYLQNLGQGPELLIRYENEEAVDDSQLPKDRFSAERLKGVDSTLKIQPAELGDSAVYLCASSLRNSYEQYFGPGTRLTVT.

The V and J genes are TRBV7-9 and TRBJ2-1, with D perhaps TRBD2 (5 bases). CDR1 and CDR2 (germline): SEHNR, FQNEAQ (reference sequence). CDR3 size: 13 residues. Trimming stripped 6 bases from V and 2 bases from J, with 8 bases between. Written as DNA, the CDR3 is TGTGCCAGCAGTTCCGGGGCCTACAATGAGCAGTTCTTC. Amino acids: CASSSGAYNEQFF.

This chain joins TRBV21-1 and TRBJ2-2; TRBD1, the table's D call, lacks a check against the DNA. TRBV21-1 is annotated as a pseudogene. This CDR3 region has 18 residues. CDR3 in DNA: TGTGCCAGCAGCTGCCGGGGGGACAGGGGTAATCGGGCCGGGGAGCTGTTTTTT. Protein product: CASSCRGDRGNRAGELFF.

V is TRBV19 and J is TRBJ1-5; 8 positions match TRBD1. V dropped 9 bases and J dropped 0; count of bases not matched to a gene: 10. The CDR3 loop spans 16 amino acids. Germline CDR1 LNHDA, CDR2 SQIVND (reference sequence). The chain's CDR3 is CASNRGWEASNQPQHF. DNA for the CDR3: TGTGCCAGCAACAGGGGGTGGGAGGCTAGCAATCAGCCCCAGCATTTT.

The CDR3 DNA is TGTGCCAGCAGCCTTTCAGCGGGAGAGGGAAACGACGAGCAGTACTTC. It is translated as CASSLSAGEGNDEQYF. The rearrangement links TRBV7-6 to TRBJ2-7; 8 bases match TRBD2. V was clipped by 5 bases and J by 5 bases; unmatched bases: 14. The CDR3 is 16 residues long. Germline V gene data show CDR1 as SGHVS and CDR2 as FNYEAQ.

The CDR3 loop reads CASSPGTGKDTQYF. CDR3 nucleotide sequence: TGTGCCAGCAGCCCCGGGACAGGGAAAGATACGCAGTATTTT. The chain combines TRBV6-5 with TRBJ2-3, with TRBD1 identical over 9 bases. V lost 6 bases and J lost 5; bases outside the gene matches: 6. The CDR3 length is 14 residues. CDR1 is MNHEY, CDR2 SVGAGI, per germline.

The chain joins TRBV6-5 to TRBJ1-3; 7 positions match TRBD1. CDR3 size: 14 residues. The trim removed 6 bases at V and 0 bases at J, leaving 2 bases unmatched. Germline CDR1 MNHEY, CDR2 SVGAGI. CDR3 bases: TGTGCCAGCAGGTGGGACAGCTCTGGAAACACCATATATTTT. Residues: CASRWDSSGNTIYF.

The rearrangement links TRBV5-1 to TRBJ1-1; TRBD1 matches 8 bases. J was trimmed by 6 bases and V by 4 bases; bases with no gene match: 11. This CDR3 is 15 amino acids long. The V gene's germline CDR1 is SGHRS and CDR2 YFSETQ. In nucleotides, the CDR3 is TGCGCCAGCAGCGAATCAGGGGGCGCGTCCCCTGAAGCTTTCTTT. This gives the protein CASSESGGASPEAFF.

The CDR3 sequence: CASGAKNEQYF. DNA of the CDR3: TGTGCCAGCGGGGCGAAGAACGAGCAGTACTTC. This chain connects TRBV11-2 to TRBJ2-7, with TRBD1 as a possible D gene (5 bases). Looked up from germline, CDR1 is SGHAT and CDR2 is FQNNGV. The CDR3 consists of 11 residues. Trimming cost V 8 bases and J 5 bases, with 10 bases left between them.

The chain combines TRBV7-3 with TRBJ2-2; D not certain. Germline loops: CDR1 SGHTA, CDR2 FQGTGA. There are 12 residues in the CDR3. Trimming removed 4 bases from V and 7 bases from J, with 7 bases in between. The DNA for the CDR3 is TGTGCCAGCAGCTCGGTTGACGGGGAGCTGTTTTTT. Translated, it gives CASSSVDGELFF.

This chain connects TRBV7-9 to TRBJ1-2; no definite D call. Per the germline V gene, CDR1 is SEHNR and CDR2 is FQNEAQ (reference sequence). V was pared by 2 bases and J by 10 bases, with 11 bases between. CDR3 length: 12 amino acids. The CDR3 loop reads CASSLFPEDYTF. DNA for the CDR3: TGTGCCAGCAGCTTATTCCCTGAAGACTACACCTTC.

The chain links TRBV9 to TRBJ2-2, with D possibly TRBD1 on 6 matching bases. CDR1 and CDR2 (germline): SGDLS, YYNGEE. The CDR3 loop spans 15 amino acids. V lost 3 bases and J lost 2, with 11 bases in between. CDR3 sequence: CASSETDRNTGELFF. The CDR3 DNA sequence: TGTGCCAGCAGCGAGACGGACAGAAACACCGGGGAGCTGTTTTTT.

The chain recombines TRBV5-4 with TRBJ1-1; D perhaps matches TRBD1 (5 bases). The V gene's germline CDR1 is SGHNT and CDR2 YYREEE (reference sequence). The CDR3 sequence is 13 residues long. V was pared by 4 bases and J by 3 bases, with 10 bases between. CDR3 nucleotide sequence: TGTGCCAGCAGCCCGAAAGGGGACACTGAAGCTTTCTTT. Translation gives CASSPKGDTEAFF.

The chain is built from TRBV6-5 and TRBJ1-1; D not certain. CDR3 length: 13 amino acids. The germline V gene encodes CDR1 MNHEY and CDR2 SVGAGI. The germline V and J ends were trimmed by 5 bases and 3 bases, with 10 bases remaining between them. CDR3 loop: CASSRGLDTEAFF. The DNA for the CDR3 is TGTGCCAGCAGTCGCGGGCTCGACACTGAAGCTTTCTTT.

V and J are TRBV20-1 and TRBJ2-1; unclear D gene. Germline CDR1 and CDR2: DFQATT and SNEGSKA (reference sequence). Deletions cut 3 bases from V and 0 bases from J, with 9 bases between. The CDR3 is 14 residues long. The CDR3 region is CSASNSVSYNEQFF. CDR3 nucleotides: TGCAGTGCTAGTAACTCCGTCTCCTACAATGAGCAGTTCTTC.